This TCR beta chain was obtained from a study of blood T cells in healthy people across ages. To note about this clonotype: Its antigen is unknown.

Then a second PCR, running about 6 to 11 cycles, was carried out with a sample-barcoded 5' primer and a J-beta primer mix. There were at least 2.5 million CDR3-containing paired-end reads obtained from each sample. TCRdb re-called the 5' RACE reads with MiXCR, one entry per CDR3 protein. Seen here are 780,000 or so distinct CDR3 sequences, around three fifths observed once, and the top ten hold roughly 24%. Each sample gave at least 6.5 million isolated PBMCs. Study-level results: No one knew whether donors had CMV, which possibly confounded expanded clonotype changes.

The CDR3 runs to 15 residues. Germline CDR1 and CDR2: MNHEY and SVGEGT. Trimming left V 7 bases short and J 2 bases short, with 18 bases between. This TCR derives from a man aged 40-50 years in good health. Sample: blood. The rearrangement uses TRBV6-2 or TRBV6-3 and TRBJ2-7; D tentatively reads TRBD1 or TRBD2 (5 bases each). CDR3 residues: CASTRIPGPTYEQYF. For the CDR3, the DNA is TGTGCCAGCACCAGAATACCGGGACCGACCTACGAGCAGTACTTC.